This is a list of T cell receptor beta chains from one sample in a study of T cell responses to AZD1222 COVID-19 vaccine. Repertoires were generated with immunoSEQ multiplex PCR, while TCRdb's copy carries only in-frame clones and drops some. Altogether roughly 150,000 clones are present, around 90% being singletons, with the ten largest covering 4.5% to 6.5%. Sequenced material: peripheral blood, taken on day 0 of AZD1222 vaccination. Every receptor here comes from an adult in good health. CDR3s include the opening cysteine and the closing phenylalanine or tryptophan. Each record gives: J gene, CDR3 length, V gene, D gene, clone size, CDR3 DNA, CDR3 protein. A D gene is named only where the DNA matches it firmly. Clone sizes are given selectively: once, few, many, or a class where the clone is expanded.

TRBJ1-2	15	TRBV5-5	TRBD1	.	TGTGCCAGCAGCTTGGGCGCCGGGACAGGGGAGGGCTACACCTTC	CASSLGAGTGEGYTF
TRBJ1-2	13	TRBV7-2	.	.	TGTGCCAGCAGCGTAGGACGGACCTATGGCTACACCTTC	CASSVGRTYGYTF
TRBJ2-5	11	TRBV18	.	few	TGTGCCAGCTCACCAGGGGAGACCCAGTACTTC	CASSPGETQYF
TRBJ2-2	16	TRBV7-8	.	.	TGTGCCAGCAGCCGGCGGGACCTACTAGTCACCGGGGAGCTGTTTTTT	CASSRRDLLVTGELFF
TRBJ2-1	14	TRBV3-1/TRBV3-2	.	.	TGTGCCAGCAGCCCAGGTCGACCCTACAATGAGCAGTTCTTC	CASSPGRPYNEQFF
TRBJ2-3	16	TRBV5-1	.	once	TGCGCCAGCAGCCCCTACGACTTTCCTAGCACAGATACGCAGTATTTT	CASSPYDFPSTDTQYF
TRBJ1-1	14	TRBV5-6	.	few	TGTGCCAGCAGCTTGAAGGCAGGGTACACTGAAGCTTTCTTT	CASSLKAGYTEAFF
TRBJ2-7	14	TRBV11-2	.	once	TGTGCCAGCAGCTTAGATCGGGCTAACTACGAGCAGTACTTC	CASSLDRANYEQYF
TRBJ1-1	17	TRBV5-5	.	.	TGTGCCAGCAGCTCAGGCAGGGTTCCCACTGACGGCACTGAAGCTTTCTTT	CASSSGRVPTDGTEAFF
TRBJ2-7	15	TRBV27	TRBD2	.	TGTGCCAGCAGTTCCCCGTGGAGCGGGAGTAACGAGCAGTACTTC	CASSSPWSGSNEQYF
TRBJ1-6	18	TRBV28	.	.	TGTGCCAGCAGTTTAGGGGGGAGGGGTCGCCCCTATAATTCACCCCTCCACTTT	CASSLGGRGRPYNSPLHF
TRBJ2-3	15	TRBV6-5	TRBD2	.	TGTGCCAGCCTTAAAGCTAGCGGGAGGGAAGATACGCAGTATTTT	CASLKASGREDTQYF
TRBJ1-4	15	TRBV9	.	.	TGTGCCAGCAGCGCGGGGACGGCAACTAATGAAAAACTGTTTTTT	CASSAGTATNEKLFF
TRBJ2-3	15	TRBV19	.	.	TGTGCCAGTAGTATTAGCTACATTTCTACAGATACGCAGTATTTT	CASSISYISTDTQYF
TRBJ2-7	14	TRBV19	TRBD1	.	TGTGCCAGTAGGCACGGACAGGGGGCAGGTGAGCAGTACTTC	CASRHGQGAGEQYF
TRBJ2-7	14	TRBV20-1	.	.	TGCAGTGCTAGTCACTCCGAGGGTCTAAACGAGCAGTACTTC	CSASHSEGLNEQYF
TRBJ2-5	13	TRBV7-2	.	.	TGTGCCAGCAGCTTAGGGAACCAAGAGACCCAGTACTTC	CASSLGNQETQYF
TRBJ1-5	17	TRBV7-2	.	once	TGTGCCAGCAGCTTACGTCTAATGGGAGGGGGCAATCAGCCCCAGCATTTT	CASSLRLMGGGNQPQHF
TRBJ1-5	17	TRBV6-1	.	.	TGTGCCAGCAGTGAAACCCCCCCCAGTTTGGGCAATCAGCCCCAGCATTTT	CASSETPPSLGNQPQHF
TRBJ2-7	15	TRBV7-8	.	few	TGTGCCAGCAGCTTAGGGGTGACAAGCTCCTACGAGCAGTACTTC	CASSLGVTSSYEQYF
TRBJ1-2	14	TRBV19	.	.	TGTGCCAGTAGTATAACTCGGGGTGAAGATGGCTACACCTTC	CASSITRGEDGYTF
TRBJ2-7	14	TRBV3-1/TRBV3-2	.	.	TGTGCCAGCAGGCAAGAGAGGGGGTCCTACGAGCAGTACTTC	CASRQERGSYEQYF
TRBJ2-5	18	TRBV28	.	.	TGTGCCAGCAGTTTAGGAGCAAGGGCTAGCCCCTTCCAAGAGACCCAGTACTTC	CASSLGARASPFQETQYF
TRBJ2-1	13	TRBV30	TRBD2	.	TGTGCCTGGAACCAGGGACTAGCGGGAGGACAGTTCTTC	CAWNQGLAGGQFF
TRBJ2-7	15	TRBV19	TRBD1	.	TGTGCCAGTAGTCACGGGACAGGGAGATCCTACGAGCAGTACTTC	CASSHGTGRSYEQYF
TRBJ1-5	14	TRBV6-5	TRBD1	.	TGTGCCAGCAGCGAGACAGGGTTTACTCAGCCCCAGCATTTT	CASSETGFTQPQHF
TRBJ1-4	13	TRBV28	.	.	TGTGCCAGCAGTTTGGGGGCAGGGGAAAAACTGTTTTTT	CASSLGAGEKLFF
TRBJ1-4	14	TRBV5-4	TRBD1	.	TGTGCCAGCAGCTTGGACAGGGGGTCTGAAAAACTGTTTTTT	CASSLDRGSEKLFF
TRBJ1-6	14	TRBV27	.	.	TGTGCCAGCAGTTTGGGTGGGGGCAGTTCACCCCTCCACTTT	CASSLGGGSSPLHF
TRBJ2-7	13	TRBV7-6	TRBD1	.	TGTGCCAGCTCCCTAACAACAGGGGCCGAGCAGTACTTC	CASSLTTGAEQYF
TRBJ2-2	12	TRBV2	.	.	TGTGCCACCGCTGGAGTTAGCGGGGAGCTGTTTTTT	CATAGVSGELFF
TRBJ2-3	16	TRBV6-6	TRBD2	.	TGTGCCAGCACACCTTTGGGGACTAGCGGGAGCCCTACGCAGTATTTT	CASTPLGTSGSPTQYF
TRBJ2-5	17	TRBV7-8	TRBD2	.	TGTGCCAGCAGCTTAGGCCTCCCTAGCGGAGGGAAAGAGACCCAGTACTTC	CASSLGLPSGGKETQYF
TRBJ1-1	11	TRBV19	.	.	TGTGCCAGTAGTACCCGAATGGAAGCTTTCTTT	CASSTRMEAFF
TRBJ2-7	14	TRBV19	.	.	TGTGCCAGTAGTATAGACAGGGGCCTCTACGAGCAGTACTTC	CASSIDRGLYEQYF
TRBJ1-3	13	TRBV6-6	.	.	TGTGCCAGCAGTTACGGTATCGGAAACACCATATATTTT	CASSYGIGNTIYF
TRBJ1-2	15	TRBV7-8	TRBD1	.	TGTGCCAGCAGCCCGGACAGGGGGTATATGGGAGGCTACACCTTC	CASSPDRGYMGGYTF
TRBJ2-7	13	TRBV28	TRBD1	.	TGTGCCAGCAGTCCCTCCACCGGGACAGGGGTTCCCTTC	CASSPSTGTGVPF
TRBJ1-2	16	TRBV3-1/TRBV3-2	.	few	TGTGCCAGCAGCCAAGTGCGGGACTTCCTAACCGGTGGCTACACCTTC	CASSQVRDFLTGGYTF
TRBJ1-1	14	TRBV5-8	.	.	TGTGCCAGCAGAAGACAGGTTGAGGTACCTGAAGCTTTCTTT	CASRRQVEVPEAFF
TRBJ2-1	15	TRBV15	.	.	TGTGCCACCAGCAGAGATTTGCAGCCGCGGAATGAGCAGTTCTTC	CATSRDLQPRNEQFF
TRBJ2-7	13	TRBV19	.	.	TGTGCCTGCCGGGGGCCGGGCTCCTACGAGCAGTACTTC	CACRGPGSYEQYF
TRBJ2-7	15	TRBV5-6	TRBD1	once	TGTGCCAGCAGCTTGGGGCAGGGGGCCTCCTACGAGCAGTACTTC	CASSLGQGASYEQYF